The rows below give T cell receptor beta chains drawn from one sample of a study of CD8+ T cells in alopecia areata. TCRdb's copy holds only in-frame clones and misses some; the assay was immunoSEQ multiplex PCR. The repertoire holds 130,000 to 150,000 clones, about 47% seen once, with 0.95% to 1% in the top ten. The sequenced sample was CD4+ T cells sorted from blood, obtained at week 0. These receptors came from a human donor with alopecia areata. CDR3s include the opening cysteine and the closing phenylalanine or tryptophan. Each record gives: clone size, V gene, J gene, CDR3 protein. A clone size is listed for some rows: how often the clone was seen (once, few, many), or a class if it is expanded.

clone size: -; V gene: TRBV7-9; J gene: TRBJ2-3; CDR3 protein: CASSFRDSTDTQYF
clone size: -; V gene: TRBV29-1; J gene: TRBJ1-1; CDR3 protein: CSVGQGNTEAFF
clone size: -; V gene: TRBV7-9; J gene: TRBJ2-5; CDR3 protein: CASSLDYLGEYF
clone size: -; V gene: TRBV7-6; J gene: TRBJ2-2; CDR3 protein: CASGGGIAGSGELFF
clone size: -; V gene: TRBV7-9; J gene: TRBJ2-1; CDR3 protein: CASSLSIPEDEQFF
clone size: -; V gene: TRBV18; J gene: TRBJ2-7; CDR3 protein: CASSPSSGSSYEQYF
clone size: -; V gene: TRBV9; J gene: TRBJ2-3; CDR3 protein: CASQPPTSSTDTQYF
clone size: -; V gene: TRBV7-2; J gene: TRBJ2-1; CDR3 protein: CASSELATINEQFF
clone size: -; V gene: TRBV9; J gene: TRBJ1-5; CDR3 protein: CASSAGTGGISNQPQHF
clone size: -; V gene: TRBV6-5; J gene: TRBJ2-7; CDR3 protein: CASSYLAEQYF
clone size: -; V gene: TRBV13; J gene: TRBJ2-5; CDR3 protein: CASSSFSGYHQETQYF
clone size: -; V gene: TRBV29-1; J gene: TRBJ2-3; CDR3 protein: CSVVSSGSTDTQYF
clone size: -; V gene: TRBV6-5; J gene: TRBJ1-1; CDR3 protein: CASSNYFGTEAFF
clone size: few; V gene: TRBV28; J gene: TRBJ2-2; CDR3 protein: CASRTGTGMIGELFF
clone size: -; V gene: TRBV6-6; J gene: TRBJ1-5; CDR3 protein: CASRQGEFSNQPQHF